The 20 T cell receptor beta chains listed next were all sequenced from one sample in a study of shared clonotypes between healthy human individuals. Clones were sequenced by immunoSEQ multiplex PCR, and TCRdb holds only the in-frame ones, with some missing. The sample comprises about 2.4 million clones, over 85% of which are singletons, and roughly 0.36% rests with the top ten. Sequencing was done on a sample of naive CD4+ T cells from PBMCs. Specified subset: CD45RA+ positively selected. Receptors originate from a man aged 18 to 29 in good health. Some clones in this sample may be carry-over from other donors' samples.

The CDR3 coding sequence is TGTGCCAGCAGCCCCCGGAGACTAGTACAGAACAATGAGCAGTTCTTC. Translating gives CASSPRRLVQNNEQFF. The gene calls are TRBV9 and TRBJ2-1, with a possible D match to TRBD2 (6 bases). Germline V gene data show CDR1 as SGDLS and CDR2 as YYNGEE. V lost 4 bases, J lost 5 bases, and 19 bases lay in between. The CDR3 contains 16 residues.

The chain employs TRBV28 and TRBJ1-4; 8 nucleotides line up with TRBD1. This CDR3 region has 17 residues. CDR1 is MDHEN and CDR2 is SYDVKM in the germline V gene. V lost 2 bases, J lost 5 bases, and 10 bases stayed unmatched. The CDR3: CASSLLRPGQENEKLFF. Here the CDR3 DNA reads TGTGCCAGCAGTTTACTGCGACCGGGACAGGAGAATGAAAAACTGTTTTTT.

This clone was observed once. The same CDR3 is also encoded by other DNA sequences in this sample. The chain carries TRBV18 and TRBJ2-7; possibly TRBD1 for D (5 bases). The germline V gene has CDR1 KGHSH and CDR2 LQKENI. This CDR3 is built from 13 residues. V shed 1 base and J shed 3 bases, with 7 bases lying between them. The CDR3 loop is CASSPQGYYEQYF. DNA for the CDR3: TGTGCCAGCTCACCACAGGGGTACTACGAGCAGTACTTC.

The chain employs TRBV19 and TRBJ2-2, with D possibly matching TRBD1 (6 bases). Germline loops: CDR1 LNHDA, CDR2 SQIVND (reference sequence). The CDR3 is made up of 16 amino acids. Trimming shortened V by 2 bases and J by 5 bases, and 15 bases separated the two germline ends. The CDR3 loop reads CASSIFWGQSTGELFF. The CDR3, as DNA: TGTGCCAGTAGTATATTCTGGGGGCAGTCGACCGGGGAGCTGTTTTTT.

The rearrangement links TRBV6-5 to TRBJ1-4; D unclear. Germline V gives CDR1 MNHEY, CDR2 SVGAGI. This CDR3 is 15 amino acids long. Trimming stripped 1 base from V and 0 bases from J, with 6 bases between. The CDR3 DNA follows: TGTGCCAGCAGTTACTTCAGGACAACTAATGAAAAACTGTTTTTT. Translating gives CASSYFRTTNEKLFF.

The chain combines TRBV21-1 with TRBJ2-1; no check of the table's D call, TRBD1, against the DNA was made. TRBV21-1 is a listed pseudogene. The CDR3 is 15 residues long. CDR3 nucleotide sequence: TGTGCCAGCAGCCAGGGTTTGTTGGTTTACAATGAGCAGTTCTTC. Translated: CASSQGLLVYNEQFF.

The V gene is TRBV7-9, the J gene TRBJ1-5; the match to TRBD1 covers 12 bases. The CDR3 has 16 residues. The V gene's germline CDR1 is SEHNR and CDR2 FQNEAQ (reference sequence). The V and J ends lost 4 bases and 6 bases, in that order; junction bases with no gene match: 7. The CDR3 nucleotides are TGTGCCAGCAGCTCCTCCGGGACAGGGGGCCTTCAGCCCCAGCATTTT. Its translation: CASSSSGTGGLQPQHF. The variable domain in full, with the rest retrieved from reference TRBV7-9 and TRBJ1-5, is DTGVSQNPRHKITKRGQNVTFRCDPISEHNRLYWYRQTLGQGPEFLTYFQNEAQLEKSRLLSDRFSAERPKGSFSTLEIQRTEQGDSAMYLCASSSSGTGGLQPQHFGDGTRLSIL.

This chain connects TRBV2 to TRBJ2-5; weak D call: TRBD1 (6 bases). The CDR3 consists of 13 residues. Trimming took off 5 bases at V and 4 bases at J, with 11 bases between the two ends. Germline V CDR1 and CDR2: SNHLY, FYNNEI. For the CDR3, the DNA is TGTGCCAGCAGTTACAGGGTGTTAGAGACCCAGTACTTC. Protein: CASSYRVLETQYF.

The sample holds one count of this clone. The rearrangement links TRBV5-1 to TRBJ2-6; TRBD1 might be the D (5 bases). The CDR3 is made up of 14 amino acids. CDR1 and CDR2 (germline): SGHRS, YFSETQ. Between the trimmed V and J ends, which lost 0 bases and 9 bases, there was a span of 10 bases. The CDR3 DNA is TGCGCCAGCAGCTTGGTAGGGGTTGACAACGTCCTGACTTTC. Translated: CASSLVGVDNVLTF.

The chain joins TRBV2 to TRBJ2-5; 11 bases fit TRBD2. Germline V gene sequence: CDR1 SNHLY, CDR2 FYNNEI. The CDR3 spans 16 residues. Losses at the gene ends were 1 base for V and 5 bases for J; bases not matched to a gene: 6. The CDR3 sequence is CASSEVTSGMGETQYF. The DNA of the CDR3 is TGTGCCAGCAGTGAAGTGACTAGCGGGATGGGTGAGACCCAGTACTTC.

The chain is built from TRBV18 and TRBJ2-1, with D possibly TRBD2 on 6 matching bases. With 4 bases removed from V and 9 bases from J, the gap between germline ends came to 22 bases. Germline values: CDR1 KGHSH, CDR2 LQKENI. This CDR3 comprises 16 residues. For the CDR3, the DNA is TGTGCCAGCTCACTCAGACCGGGAGACCCCCCCAGTGAGCAGTTCTTC. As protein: CASSLRPGDPPSEQFF.

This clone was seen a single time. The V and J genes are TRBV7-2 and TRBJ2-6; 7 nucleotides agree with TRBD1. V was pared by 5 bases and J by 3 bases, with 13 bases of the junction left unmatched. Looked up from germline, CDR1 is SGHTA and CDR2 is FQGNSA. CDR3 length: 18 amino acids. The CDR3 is CASSQRGQGGGGANVLTF. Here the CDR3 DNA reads TGTGCCAGCAGCCAGAGGGGGCAGGGCGGCGGTGGGGCCAACGTCCTGACTTTC.

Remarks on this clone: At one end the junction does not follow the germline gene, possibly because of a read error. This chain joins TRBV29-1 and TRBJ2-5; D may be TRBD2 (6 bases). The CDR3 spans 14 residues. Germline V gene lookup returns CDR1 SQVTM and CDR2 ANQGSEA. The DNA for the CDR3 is TGCAGCGGATTAGCGGAGGGTTACCAGGAGACCCAGTACTTC. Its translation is CSGLAEGYQETQYF.

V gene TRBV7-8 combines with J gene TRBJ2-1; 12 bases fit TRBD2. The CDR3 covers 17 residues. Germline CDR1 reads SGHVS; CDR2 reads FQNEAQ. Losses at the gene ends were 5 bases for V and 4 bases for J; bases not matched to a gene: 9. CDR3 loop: CASSRTPSGRAYNEQFF. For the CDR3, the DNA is TGTGCCAGCAGCCGCACACCTAGCGGGAGGGCGTACAATGAGCAGTTCTTC. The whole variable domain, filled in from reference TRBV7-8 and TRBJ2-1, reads GAGVSQSPRYKVAKRGQDVALRCDPISGHVSLFWYQQALGQGPEFLTYFQNEAQLDKSGLPSDRFFAERPEGSVSTLKIQRTQQEDSAVYLCASSRTPSGRAYNEQFFGPGTRLTVL.

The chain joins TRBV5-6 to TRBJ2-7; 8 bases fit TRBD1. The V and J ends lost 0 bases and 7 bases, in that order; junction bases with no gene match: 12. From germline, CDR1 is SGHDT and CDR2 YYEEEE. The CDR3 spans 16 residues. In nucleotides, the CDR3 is TGTGCCAGCAGCTTGGGGGCCCGCGCAGGGGGCCGGGAGCAGTACTTC. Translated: CASSLGARAGGREQYF.

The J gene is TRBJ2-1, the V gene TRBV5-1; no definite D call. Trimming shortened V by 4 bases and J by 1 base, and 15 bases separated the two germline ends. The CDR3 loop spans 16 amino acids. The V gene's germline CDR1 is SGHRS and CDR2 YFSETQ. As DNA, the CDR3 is TGCGCCAGCAGCGCGCCAGACCTAAGGTCCTACAATGAGCAGTTCTTC. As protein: CASSAPDLRSYNEQFF. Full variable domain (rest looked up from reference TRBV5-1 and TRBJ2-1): KAGVTQTPRYLIKTRGQQVTLSCSPISGHRSVSWYQQTPGQGLQFLFEYFSETQRNKGNFPGRFSGRQFSNSRSEMNVSTLELGDSALYLCASSAPDLRSYNEQFFGPGTRLTVL.

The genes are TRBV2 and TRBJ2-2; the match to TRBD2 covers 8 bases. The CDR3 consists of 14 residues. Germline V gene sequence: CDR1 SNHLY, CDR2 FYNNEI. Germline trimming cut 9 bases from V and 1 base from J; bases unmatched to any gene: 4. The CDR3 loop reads CASLAGMNTGELFF. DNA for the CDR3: TGTGCCAGTCTAGCGGGTATGAACACCGGGGAGCTGTTTTTT.

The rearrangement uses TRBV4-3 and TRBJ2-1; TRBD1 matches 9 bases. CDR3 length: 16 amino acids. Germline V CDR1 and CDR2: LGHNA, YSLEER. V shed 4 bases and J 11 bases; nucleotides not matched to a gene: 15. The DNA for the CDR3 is TGCGCCAGCAGCCCATGGGGACGGGACAGGGAGTGGAAGCAGTTCTTC. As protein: CASSPWGRDREWKQFF.

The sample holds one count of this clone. The CDR3 region is CASSFQASGSWYNEQFF. As DNA, the CDR3 is TGTGCCAGCAGTTTTCAGGCTAGCGGGAGTTGGTACAATGAGCAGTTCTTC. The chain uses TRBV27 and TRBJ2-1, with 10 positions matching TRBD2. The germline gives CDR1 MNHEY, CDR2 SMNVEV (reference sequence). The CDR3 has 17 amino acids. V lost 3 bases to trimming and J lost 4 bases; unmatched junction nucleotides: 9.

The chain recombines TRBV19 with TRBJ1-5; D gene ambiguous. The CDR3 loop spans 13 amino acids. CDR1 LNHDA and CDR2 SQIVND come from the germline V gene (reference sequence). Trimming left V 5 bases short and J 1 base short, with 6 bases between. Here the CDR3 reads CASSYRSNQPQHF. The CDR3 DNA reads TGTGCCAGTAGTTATCGGAGCAATCAGCCCCAGCATTTT.